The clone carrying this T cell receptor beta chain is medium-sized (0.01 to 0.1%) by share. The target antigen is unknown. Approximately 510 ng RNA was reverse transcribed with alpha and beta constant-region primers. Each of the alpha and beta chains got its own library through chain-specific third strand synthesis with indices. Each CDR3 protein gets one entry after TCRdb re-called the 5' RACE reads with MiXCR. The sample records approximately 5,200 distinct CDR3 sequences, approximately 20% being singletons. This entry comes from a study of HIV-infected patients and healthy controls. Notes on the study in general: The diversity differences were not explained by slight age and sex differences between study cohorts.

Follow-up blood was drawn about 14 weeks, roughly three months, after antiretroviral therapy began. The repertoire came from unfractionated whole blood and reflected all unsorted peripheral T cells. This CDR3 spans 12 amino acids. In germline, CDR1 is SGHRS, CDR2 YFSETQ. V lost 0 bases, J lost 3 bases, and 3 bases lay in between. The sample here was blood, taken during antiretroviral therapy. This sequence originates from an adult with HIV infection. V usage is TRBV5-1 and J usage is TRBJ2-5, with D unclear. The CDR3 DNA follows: TGCGCCAGCAGCTTGGGAGAAGAGACCCAGTACTTC. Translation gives CASSLGEETQYF.